The 7 T cell receptor beta chains reported below all come from one sample, sequenced in a study of shared clonotypes between healthy human individuals. The method was immunoSEQ multiplex PCR; TCRdb's version includes in-frame clones alone and lacks a portion of them. The repertoire holds some 580,000 clones, with about 96% as singletons. The sample was naive CD4+ T cells sorted from blood. Subset specified: CD45RA+ positively selected. The receptor set was obtained from a woman aged 25 to 39 in good health.

The rearrangement links TRBV2 to TRBJ1-3; 8 bases align to TRBD1. CDR1 is SNHLY, CDR2 FYNNEI, per germline. The ends lost 6 bases at V and 3 bases at J; junction bases unmatched: 10. This CDR3 region has 16 residues. CDR3 nucleotide sequence: TGTGCCAGCAGGAGCACCGGGACAGGCGGTGGAAACACCATATATTTT. Its translation is CASRSTGTGGGNTIYF. The entire variable domain, with the rest obtained from reference TRBV2 and TRBJ1-3, is as follows: EPEVTQTPSHQVTQMGQEVILRCVPISNHLYFYWYRQILGQKVEFLVSFYNNEISEKSEIFDDQFSVERPDGSNFTLKIRSTKLEDSAMYFCASRSTGTGGGNTIYFGEGSWLTVV.

The chain employs TRBV7-6 and TRBJ2-3, with 7 bases matching TRBD2. In germline, CDR1 is SGHVS, CDR2 FNYEAQ. The CDR3 covers 15 residues. V trimming: 3 bases; J trimming: 1 base; junction bases outside the gene matches: 4. The CDR3: CASSLRLAGTDTQYF. The CDR3 DNA is TGTGCCAGCAGCTTGCGGCTAGCGGGCACAGATACGCAGTATTTT.

The chain employs TRBV5-1 and TRBJ2-5; 10 bases map to TRBD2. Trimming cost V 0 bases and J 5 bases; bases outside gene matches: 7. Germline lookup yields CDR1 SGHRS and CDR2 YFSETQ. This CDR3 contains 16 residues. Here the CDR3 DNA reads TGCGCCAGCAGCTTGGGGTCTAGCGGGAGATTGGAGACCCAGTACTTC. It specifies CASSLGSSGRLETQYF.

V usage is TRBV2 and J usage is TRBJ1-1; perhaps TRBD1 as D (5 bases). CDR1 is SNHLY and CDR2 is FYNNEI in the germline V gene. This CDR3 has 12 amino acids. With 8 bases removed from V and 7 bases from J, the gap between germline ends came to 14 bases. In DNA, the CDR3 is TGTGCCAGCGGCCCAGGGATAAATGAAGCTTTCTTT. Translation gives CASGPGINEAFF.

The chain uses TRBV2 and TRBJ2-1; 9 bases fit TRBD2. Germline CDR1 and CDR2: SNHLY and FYNNEI. After removal of 6 bases from V and 0 bases from J, the junction contained 6 bases not matched to a gene. This CDR3 comprises 16 residues. The CDR3: CASSRLAVSSYNEQFF. The CDR3 region has the DNA TGTGCCAGCAGCAGACTAGCGGTAAGCTCCTACAATGAGCAGTTCTTC.

The J gene is TRBJ2-1, the V gene TRBV6-7; D is unclear. TRBV6-7 is noted as an ORF with a role that remains uncertain. This CDR3 spans 14 amino acids. Trimming pared 7 bases from V and 9 bases from J, leaving 19 bases between. CDR3 DNA: TGTGCCAGCACCCAATACTCCACAGACGGTGAGCAGTTCTTC. Residues: CASTQYSTDGEQFF.

The chain combines TRBV5-1 with TRBJ2-7; unclear D gene. The CDR3 length is 13 residues. Germline values: CDR1 SGHRS, CDR2 YFSETQ. Trimming cost V 0 bases and J 3 bases, with 7 bases left between them. CDR3 coding DNA: TGCGCCAGCAGCTTGGACAGTTACTACGAGCAGTACTTC. Translating it yields CASSLDSYYEQYF.